This T cell receptor beta chain came from a study of blood T cell repertoires in COVID-19. Study overall: Whether acute or convalescent, the COVID-19 samples came from the United States, Italy and Spain. The analysed material was cDNA or gDNA that came from T cells, B-cell-depleted T cells, or PBMCs.

Original processing methods: Using reference gene primer amplification, nucleated cell counts were estimated. This table comes from immunoSEQ multiplex PCR, and its TCRdb copy is limited to in-frame clones, with some not included. The V and J calls and clone size come from that table; D and trimming were worked out from the DNA. The sample lists more than 110,000 clones; more than 65% were seen once. V dropped 5 bases and J dropped 5 bases, with 16 bases sitting between them. The V gene's germline CDR1 is SGHRS and CDR2 YFSETQ. There are 15 residues in the CDR3. Material for sequencing was peripheral blood. The rearrangement links TRBV5-1 to TRBJ1-4, with D possibly being TRBD1 (5 bases). The TCR originated in a man older than 75 with acute or convalescent COVID-19. In DNA form, the CDR3 reads TGCGCCAGCAGTCATGGAGGGGCGCTAAATGAAAAACTGTTTTTT. Its translation is CASSHGGALNEKLFF.